One TCR beta chain is described in this entry. The data were obtained in a study of blood T cell repertoires in COVID-19. At the level of the study: From the United States, Italy and Spain came samples of acute and convalescent COVID-19. In each case, the material was cDNA or gDNA derived from T cells, B-cell-depleted T cells, or PBMCs.

The repertoire was sequenced with immunoSEQ multiplex PCR; TCRdb's copy has only in-frame clones and lacks some. The sample gives roughly 200,000 clones, approximately 80% of which show up once; approximately 8.6% is in the top ten. CDR1 and CDR2 (germline): SGHRS, YFSETQ. There are 15 residues in the CDR3. V dropped 3 bases and J dropped 3; count of bases not matched to a gene: 4. The chain has TRBV5-1 and TRBJ2-5, with 11 nucleotides matching TRBD1. The sample consisted of peripheral blood. The clonotype originates from a woman aged 45-65 years with active or convalescent COVID-19. The CDR3 region has the DNA TGCGCCAGCAGCTCCCGGGACAGGGGGGAAGAGACCCAGTACTTC. Translated, it gives CASSSRDRGEETQYF.